This TCR beta chain was profiled in a study of cytomegalovirus exposure and HLA in healthy donors. The primer mix had 60 Vbeta and 13 Jbeta primers. The data were produced by immunoSEQ multiplex PCR, yet TCRdb's version contains in-frame clones alone and is incomplete. This sample has about 99,000 clones, with about three quarters found just once. The sequencing input was PBMCs. This sequence originates from a woman between 18 and 29 years old in good health and CMV-seropositive.

In DNA form, the CDR3 reads TGTGCCAGCAGCTTAAAGGCTAGCGGGGTCCCTGGGAATGAGCAGTTCTTC. Amino acids: CASSLKASGVPGNEQFF. The V gene is TRBV7-3, the J gene TRBJ2-1; 9 bases are a match to TRBD2. From germline, CDR1 is SGHTA and CDR2 FQGTGA. CDR3 length: 17 residues. V trimming: 1 base; J trimming: 7 bases; junction bases outside the gene matches: 11. Combining the CDR3 with reference TRBV7-3 and TRBJ2-1 gives the whole variable domain GAGVSQTPSNKVTEKGKYVELRCDPISGHTALYWYRQSLGQGPEFLIYFQGTGAADDSGLPNDRFFAVRPEGSVSTLKIQRTERGDSAVYLCASSLKASGVPGNEQFFGPGTRLTVL.